A single sample is the source of the 16 T cell receptor beta chains below, sequenced in a study of neurological immune-mediated disorders. TCRdb re-analysed the 5' RACE reads in MiXCR, keeping a single row per CDR3 protein. The sample records about 59,000 distinct CDR3 sequences, around 24% being singletons. The time point here: technical triplicate 2. The sample consisted of PBMCs. These receptors originate from a man aged 55 to 70 with HTLV-1-associated myelopathy (HAM/TSP).

This clonotype was observed many times. The V gene is TRBV24-1, the J gene TRBJ2-3; 8 bases agree with TRBD2. Germline CDR1 and CDR2: KGHDR and SFDVKD. Trimming removed 8 bases from V and 4 bases from J; junction bases left unmatched: 13. The CDR3 has 16 amino acids. The CDR3 sequence: CATTFPTGRGADTQYF. The CDR3, as DNA: TGTGCCACCACCTTTCCTACCGGGAGGGGGGCAGATACGCAGTATTTT.

J is TRBJ2-2 and V is TRBV3-1, with 7 nucleotides matching TRBD2. V was clipped by 3 bases and J by 7 bases; unmatched bases: 5. The CDR3 extends over 14 amino acids. Germline V lookup: CDR1 LGHDT, CDR2 YNNKEL (reference sequence). In DNA, the CDR3 is TGTGCCAGCAGCCACGGCGGGAGTAACGGGGAGCTGTTTTTT. Its protein product is CASSHGGSNGELFF.

At least ten counts were recorded for this clonotype. V usage is TRBV7-8 and J usage is TRBJ1-1; maybe TRBD1 (6 bases). This CDR3 region has 14 residues. Germline lookup yields CDR1 SGHVS and CDR2 FQNEAQ. The germline V and J ends were trimmed by 5 bases and 4 bases, with 14 bases remaining between them. Here the CDR3 reads CASSAYREGTEAFF. CDR3 nucleotides: TGTGCCAGCAGCGCGTACAGGGAGGGCACTGAAGCTTTCTTT.

Ten or more counts support this clonotype. This chain connects TRBV27 to TRBJ2-7; 8 bases are a match to TRBD1. Looked up from germline, CDR1 is MNHEY and CDR2 is SMNVEV (reference sequence). CDR3 size: 14 residues. J was trimmed by 1 base and V by 6 bases; bases with no gene match: 5. The CDR3 DNA reads as TGTGCCAGCAGGAGGGACAGGCCTTCCTACGAGCAGTACTTC. It is translated as CASRRDRPSYEQYF.

This chain links TRBV3-1 with TRBJ2-5; 7 positions match TRBD2. The DNA matches TRBJ2-7 better at its end, which makes the J call doubtful. The germline gives CDR1 LGHDT, CDR2 YNNKEL (reference sequence). The CDR3 is 13 residues long. For the CDR3, the DNA is TGTGCCAACATCCAAGCTAGCGGCTACGAGCAGTACTTC. It translates to CANIQASGYEQYF.

Note on this clonotype: A much larger clonotype is one base distant, so this may be a read error. CDR3 sequence: CASSFWHSTGEAFF. The CDR3 nucleotides read TGCGCCAGCAGCTTTTGGCACTCCACTGGTGAAGCTTTCTTT. The chain recombines TRBV5-1 with TRBJ1-1; D gene ambiguous. This CDR3 comprises 14 residues. Between the trimmed V and J ends, which lost 2 bases and 7 bases, there was a span of 15 bases. The V gene's germline CDR1 is SGHRS and CDR2 YFSETQ.

V usage is TRBV7-2 and J usage is TRBJ2-1; TRBD2 aligns across 13 bases. Unmatched junction bases numbered 9, after V lost 5 bases and J lost 8 bases. This CDR3 has 16 amino acids. Germline CDR1 SGHTA, CDR2 FQGNSA. As DNA, the CDR3 is TGTGCCAGCAGCCGTAGACTAGCGGGAGGCTATGATGAGCAGTTCTTC. This encodes CASSRRLAGGYDEQFF.

This rearrangement joins TRBV6-5 to TRBJ2-1; the D call may be TRBD1 or TRBD2 (5 bases each). The V end was cut by 8 bases, the J end by 7 bases, with 18 bases between. The germline gives CDR1 MNHEY, CDR2 SVGAGI. The CDR3 is made up of 14 amino acids. Here the CDR3 reads CASGEGRHGNEQFF. The CDR3 DNA follows: TGTGCCAGCGGTGAGGGGAGACATGGGAATGAGCAGTTCTTC.

This clonotype was seen ten or more times. The rearrangement joins TRBV20-1 to TRBJ2-1, with TRBD2 matching over 13 bases. This CDR3 is 17 amino acids long. Germline V gives CDR1 DFQATT, CDR2 SNEGSKA (reference sequence). V gave up 5 bases and J gave up 7 bases; unmatched junction bases: 14. In DNA, the CDR3 is TGCAGTGCTCTTCGTCCTCTTACTAGCGGGAGGGGTAATGAGCAGTTCTTC. Its translation: CSALRPLTSGRGNEQFF.

Many counts were recorded for this clonotype. The chain joins TRBV5-6 to TRBJ2-5, with D possibly matching TRBD1 (6 bases). The germline CDR1 and CDR2 sequences are SGHDT and YYEEEE. Trimming shortened V by 4 bases and J by 0 bases, and 13 bases separated the two germline ends. The CDR3 contains 15 residues. CDR3 in DNA: TGTGCCAGCAGCCCCGTGGACAGCTACCAAGAGACCCAGTACTTC. Translated, it gives CASSPVDSYQETQYF.

This clonotype was counted at least ten times. This rearrangement joins TRBV3-1 to TRBJ2-1; D could derive from TRBD1 or TRBD2 (5 bases each). Germline V gene data show CDR1 as LGHDT and CDR2 as YNNKEL (reference sequence). V was pared by 4 bases and J by 12 bases, with 13 bases between. This CDR3 contains 12 residues. The chain's CDR3 is CASSLTGTRQFF. CDR3 coding DNA: TGTGCCAGCAGCCTAACTGGGACCAGGCAGTTCTTC.

The chain carries TRBV6-6 and TRBJ2-1, with D unclear. The CDR3 has 15 residues. Germline V gene lookup returns CDR1 MNHNY and CDR2 SVGAGI (reference sequence). The V end lost 8 bases, the J end lost 6 bases, and 20 bases lay between the germline ends. CDR3 DNA sequence: TGTGCCAGCCGAAACGAGCCCGAAACGATCAATGAGCAGTTCTTC. Translated, it gives CASRNEPETINEQFF.

The chain links TRBV12-3 or TRBV12-4 to TRBJ2-7; 8 bases agree with TRBD2. After removal of 2 bases from V and 2 bases from J, the junction contained 5 bases not matched to a gene. The length of the CDR3 is 15 residues. The CDR3 nucleotides read TGTGCCAGCAGTTTAAGTAGCGGGACTACCTACGAGCAGTACTTC. Protein product: CASSLSSGTTYEQYF.

This sequence joins TRBV9 and TRBJ2-6, with a tentative D call TRBD2 (7 bases). The V gene lost 6 bases and the J gene lost 4 bases, with 14 bases spanning the gap. The germline gives CDR1 SGDLS, CDR2 YYNGEE. The CDR3 totals 15 residues. As DNA, the CDR3 is TGTGCCAGCACCATAGGGGGGGCGGGGGCCAACGTCCTGACTTTC. The encoded protein is CASTIGGAGANVLTF.

This clonotype was recorded many times. V gene TRBV5-5 combines with J gene TRBJ2-4; TRBD2 matches at 12 bases. Trimming removed 6 bases from V and 8 bases from J; junction bases left unmatched: 18. Germline CDR1 is SGHKS and CDR2 is YYEKEE (reference sequence). This CDR3 is 18 amino acids long. The CDR3 nucleotides read TGTGCCAGCACCTCCGGTCCTAGCGGGAGGGCCGTAGTGGACATTCAGTACTTC. It is translated as CASTSGPSGRAVVDIQYF.

There are many counts of this clonotype. The gene calls are TRBV20-1 and TRBJ2-1, with D perhaps TRBD1 (6 bases). V lost 1 base and J lost 8, with 12 bases in between. There are 13 residues in the CDR3. Germline V gives CDR1 DFQATT, CDR2 SNEGSKA (reference sequence). The CDR3 here is CSARAGHGYEQFF. The CDR3 nucleotides read TGCAGTGCTAGAGCGGGACATGGCTATGAGCAGTTCTTC.